The following is a T cell receptor (beta chain) sequence with its context. Its antigen is not identified. The CDR3 length is 12 residues. Looked up from germline, CDR1 is MNHEY and CDR2 is SMNVEV (reference sequence). V shed 3 bases and J shed 6 bases, with 9 bases lying between them. Only in-frame clones appear in the TCRdb table, and some are missing; sequencing was by immunoSEQ multiplex PCR. The sample shows fewer than 200,000 clones, about 85% of them seen only once. This entry belongs to a study of cytomegalovirus exposure and HLA in healthy donors. Study results and limitations: In vitro experiments confirmed that a few CMV-associated chains were specific for CMV antigens. Cytomegalovirus association was listed for approximately 150 TCR beta chains.

The V call is TRBV27, the J call TRBJ2-7, with D tentatively TRBD2 (5 bases). The sequenced material came from PBMCs. The clonotype was recovered from a man between 18 and 29 years old in good health and CMV-seropositive. As DNA, the CDR3 is TGTGCCAGCAGTTTTAGAGGGTCCGAGCAGTACTTC. Its protein product is CASSFRGSEQYF.